The next 13 T cell receptor beta chains were all read from a single sample in a study of Graves' ophthalmopathy and Graves' hyperthyroidism. Investigators amplified TCR beta CDR3 regions from RNA transcripts. First-round RT-PCR used HTBI primers; second-round multiplex PCR followed. Via MiXCR, TCRdb re-called the multiplex PCR reads, giving one row per CDR3 protein. Of roughly 500,000 distinct CDR3 sequences in the sample, about an eighth were seen once. The sample comprised blood. The source of these receptors is a woman aged 30 to 39 with Graves' ophthalmopathy.

Note on this clonotype: The junction and the germline gene differ at one end; a read error may be behind it. The chain uses TRBV12-3 or TRBV12-4 and TRBJ1-1, with a tentative D call TRBD1 (6 bases). The CDR3 loop spans 14 amino acids. In nucleotides, the CDR3 is TGTGCCAGCAAACCGGCAGGACAGTACACTGATGCTTTCTTT. Its translation is CASKPAGQYTDAFF.

The sample holds many counts of this clonotype. The genes are TRBV11-2 and TRBJ2-7, with TRBD1 identical over 7 bases. Germline loops: CDR1 SGHAT, CDR2 FQNNGV. The CDR3 is 12 residues long. With 9 bases clipped from V and 2 bases from J, the junction kept 4 bases outside the gene matches. The CDR3 nucleotides are TGTGCCAGTCGGGACAGTACCTACGAGCAGTACTTC. As protein: CASRDSTYEQYF.

The chain carries TRBV5-1 and TRBJ1-2; 7 nucleotides line up with TRBD1. J gave up 2 bases and V 5 bases, and 6 bases lay outside the gene matches. Germline loops: CDR1 SGHRS, CDR2 YFSETQ. There are 14 residues in the CDR3. The CDR3 DNA sequence: TGCGCCAGCAGATCCGGGACAGCAAACTATGGCTACACCTTC. It is translated as CASRSGTANYGYTF.

This clonotype occurred a few times. One base away lies a much larger clone, so this may be a sequencing read error. J is TRBJ2-5 and V is TRBV15; the D gene could be TRBD1 or TRBD2 (5 bases each). The CDR3 extends over 15 amino acids. Per germline, CDR1 LNHNV and CDR2 YYDKDF (reference sequence). CDR3 nucleotide sequence: TGTGCCACCATCAGAGGGGTCCGTAGTAGGGAGACCCAGTACTTC. Translating gives CATIRGVRSRETQYF.

V usage is TRBV28 and J usage is TRBJ1-1; 9 nucleotides align to TRBD1. CDR3 length: 13 residues. Trimming cost V 2 bases and J 10 bases; bases outside gene matches: 5. Per germline, CDR1 MDHEN and CDR2 SYDVKM. This CDR3 is CASSLDRGVVAFF. CDR3 nucleotide sequence: TGTGCCAGCAGTTTAGACAGGGGGGTAGTAGCTTTCTTT.

This clonotype has at least ten counts. This chain uses TRBV19 with TRBJ1-2, with unresolved D. Trimming shortened V by 10 bases and J by 0 bases, and 18 bases separated the two germline ends. CDR1 and CDR2 from the germline V gene are LNHDA and SQIVND (reference sequence). The CDR3 is 15 amino acids. Here the CDR3 reads CATEGRTSANYGYTF. CDR3 in DNA: TGTGCCACCGAGGGTCGGACGTCTGCTAACTATGGCTACACCTTC.

This chain uses TRBV19 with TRBJ1-5, with D hard to call. The CDR3 runs to 15 residues. Germline V gene sequence: CDR1 LNHDA, CDR2 SQIVND (reference sequence). The V and J ends lost 3 bases and 0 bases respectively, with 9 bases between them. CDR3 residues: CASSILIYSNQPQHF. CDR3 sequence (DNA): TGTGCCAGTAGTATCCTCATATATAGCAATCAGCCCCAGCATTTT.

This clonotype was counted at least ten times. This chain joins TRBV29-1 and TRBJ1-5; D is perhaps TRBD1 (5 bases). The V gene's germline CDR1 is SQVTM and CDR2 ANQGSEA. There are 13 residues in the CDR3. This CDR3 is CRRGGSPYQPQHF. DNA for the CDR3: TGCAGGAGGGGAGGGTCCCCCTATCAGCCCCAGCATTTT.

The table lists this clonotype with many counts. V is TRBV6-2 or TRBV6-3 and J is TRBJ2-5; D is unresolved. Germline lookup yields CDR1 MNHEY and CDR2 SVGEGT. The ends were cut back, 2 bases at V and 2 bases at J, with 18 bases in the middle. CDR3 size: 17 residues. The chain's CDR3 is CASSYQGGNREQETQYF. For the CDR3, the DNA is TGTGCCAGCAGTTACCAAGGTGGTAATAGGGAACAAGAGACCCAGTACTTC.

Many counts were recorded for this clonotype. This chain connects TRBV2 to TRBJ2-7; D remains ambiguous. V gave up 6 bases and J gave up 4 bases, with 13 bases separating them. CDR1 is SNHLY and CDR2 is FYNNEI in the germline V gene. The CDR3 runs to 13 residues. Written as DNA, the CDR3 is TGTGCCAGCAGAAGAGTTGGCAGGTACGAGCAGTACTTC. Its translation: CASRRVGRYEQYF.

The chain has TRBV11-3 and TRBJ2-7; TRBD1 aligns across 11 bases. After removal of 4 bases from V and 0 bases from J, the junction contained 14 bases not matched to a gene. The CDR3 runs to 19 residues. Germline V gene lookup returns CDR1 SGHNT and CDR2 YENEEA. DNA of the CDR3: TGTGCCAGCAGCTCCCCCGGGACAGGGGGGCTTTCGAGCTCCTACGAGCAGTACTTC. This gives the protein CASSSPGTGGLSSSYEQYF.

The table lists this clonotype with many counts. The J gene is TRBJ2-5, the V gene TRBV7-2, with 7 nucleotides matching TRBD2. V dropped 2 bases and J dropped 2; count of bases not matched to a gene: 11. Germline lookup yields CDR1 SGHTA and CDR2 FQGNSA. CDR3 length: 17 amino acids. CDR3 DNA sequence: TGTGCCAGCAGCTTAAGCGGATCGGGGGGAGGGCAAGAGACCCAGTACTTC. Translating gives CASSLSGSGGGQETQYF.

This clonotype has ten or more counts. V and J are TRBV28 and TRBJ1-2; D uncertain. The germline CDR1 and CDR2 sequences are MDHEN and SYDVKM. This CDR3 has 14 residues. The ends were cut back, 3 bases at V and 0 bases at J, with 8 bases in the middle. For the CDR3, the DNA is TGTGCCAGCAGTTTCCACAGCACTAACTATGGCTACACCTTC. Translation: CASSFHSTNYGYTF.